The 3 T cell receptor beta chains given below trace back to one sample, sequenced in a study of breast tumors, draining lymph nodes, adjacent tissues. A single record per CDR3 protein comes from TCRdb applying MiXCR to the multiplex PCR reads. The sample records roughly 100,000 distinct CDR3 sequences, less than 40% being singletons. Breast cancer patients provided tissue from their axillary draining lymph nodes. Sequenced: axillary lymph node tissue. The receptors here all came from a female donor with breast cancer. Some clones in this sample may be carry-over from other donors' samples.

On this clonotype itself: A much larger clone is a single base away; this may be a read error. V and J are TRBV18 and TRBJ1-3; D ambiguous. V was clipped by 2 bases and J by 0 bases, with 11 bases between them. There are 16 residues in the CDR3. CDR1 and CDR2 (germline): KGHSH, LQKENI. CDR3 in amino acids: CASSPGSSRSGNTIYF. In DNA form, the CDR3 reads TGTGCCAGCTCACCAGGGAGTAGCCGCTCTGGAAACACCATATATTTT.

This clonotype was observed once. The rearrangement uses TRBV25-1 and TRBJ1-4; unclear D gene. V lost 1 base, J lost 4 bases, and 7 bases lay in between. Germline CDR1 reads MGHDK; CDR2 reads SYGVNS. CDR3 size: 14 residues. The DNA of the CDR3 is TGTGCCAGCAGTGAATCCAAGGATAATGAAAAACTGTTTTTT. Its protein product is CASSESKDNEKLFF. Using reference TRBV25-1 and TRBJ1-4 for the parts outside the CDR3, the full variable domain is EADIYQTPRYLVIGTGKKITLECSQTMGHDKMYWYQQDPGMELHLIHYSYGVNSTEKGDLSSESTVSRIRTEHFPLTLESARPSHTSQYLCASSESKDNEKLFFGSGTQLSVL.

This clonotype was found many times. The chain combines TRBV20-1 with TRBJ2-2, with D possibly matching TRBD1 (5 bases). The germline CDR1 and CDR2 sequences are DFQATT and SNEGSKA (reference sequence). Trimming pared 3 bases from V and 6 bases from J, leaving 17 bases between. This CDR3 spans 15 amino acids. The CDR3 DNA follows: TGCAGTGCTAGGGTAGTCGGCAGGGCGTCCGGGGAGCTGTTTTTT. It encodes CSARVVGRASGELFF.